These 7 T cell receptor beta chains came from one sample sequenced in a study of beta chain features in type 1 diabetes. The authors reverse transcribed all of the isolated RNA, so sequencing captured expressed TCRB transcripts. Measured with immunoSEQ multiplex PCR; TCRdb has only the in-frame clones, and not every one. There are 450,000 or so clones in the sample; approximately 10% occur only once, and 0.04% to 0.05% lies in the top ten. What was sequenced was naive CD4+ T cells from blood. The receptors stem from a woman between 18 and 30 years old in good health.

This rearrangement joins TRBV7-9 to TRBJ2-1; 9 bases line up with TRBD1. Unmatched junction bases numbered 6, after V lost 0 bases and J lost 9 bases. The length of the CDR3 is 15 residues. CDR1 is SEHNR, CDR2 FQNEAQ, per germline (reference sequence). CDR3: CASSLAGTGLAEQFF. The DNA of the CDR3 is TGTGCCAGCAGCTTAGCAGGGACAGGGCTGGCTGAGCAGTTCTTC.

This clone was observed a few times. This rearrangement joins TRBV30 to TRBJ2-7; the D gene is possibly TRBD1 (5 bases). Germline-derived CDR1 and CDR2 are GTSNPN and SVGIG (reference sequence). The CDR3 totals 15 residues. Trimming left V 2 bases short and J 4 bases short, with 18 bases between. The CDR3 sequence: CAWSLPRKQEYEQYF. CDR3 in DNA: TGTGCCTGGAGTCTACCCCGAAAACAGGAATACGAGCAGTACTTC.

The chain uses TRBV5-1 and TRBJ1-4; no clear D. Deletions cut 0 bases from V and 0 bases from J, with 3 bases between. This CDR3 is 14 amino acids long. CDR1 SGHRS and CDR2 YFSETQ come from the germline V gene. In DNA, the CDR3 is TGCGCCAGCAGCTTGGAATCAACTAATGAAAAACTGTTTTTT. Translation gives CASSLESTNEKLFF.

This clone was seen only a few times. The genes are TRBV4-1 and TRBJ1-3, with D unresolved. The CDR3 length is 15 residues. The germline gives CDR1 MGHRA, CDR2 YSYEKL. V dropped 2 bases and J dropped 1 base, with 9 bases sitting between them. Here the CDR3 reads CASSQPFESGNTIYF. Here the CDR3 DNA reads TGCGCCAGCAGCCAACCTTTTGAATCTGGAAACACCATATATTTT.

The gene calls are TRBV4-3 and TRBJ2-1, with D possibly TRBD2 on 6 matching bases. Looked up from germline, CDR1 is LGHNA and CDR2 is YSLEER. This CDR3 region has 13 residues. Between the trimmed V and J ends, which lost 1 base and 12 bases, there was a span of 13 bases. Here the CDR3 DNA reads TGCGCCAGCAGCCAAGTAGCGGAGGCGGGGCAGTTCTTC. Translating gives CASSQVAEAGQFF.

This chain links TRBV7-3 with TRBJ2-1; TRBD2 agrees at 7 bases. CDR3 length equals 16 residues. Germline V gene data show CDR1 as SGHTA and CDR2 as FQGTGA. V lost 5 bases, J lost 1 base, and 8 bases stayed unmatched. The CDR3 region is CASSPSGSGSYNEQFF. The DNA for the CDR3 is TGTGCCAGCAGCCCCAGCGGTAGCGGGTCCTACAATGAGCAGTTCTTC.

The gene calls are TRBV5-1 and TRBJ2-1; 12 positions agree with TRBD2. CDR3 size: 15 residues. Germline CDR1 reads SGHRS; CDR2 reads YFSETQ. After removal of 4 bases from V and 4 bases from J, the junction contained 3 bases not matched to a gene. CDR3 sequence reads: CASSLLAGGYNEQFF. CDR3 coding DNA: TGCGCCAGCAGCCTACTAGCGGGAGGTTACAATGAGCAGTTCTTC.